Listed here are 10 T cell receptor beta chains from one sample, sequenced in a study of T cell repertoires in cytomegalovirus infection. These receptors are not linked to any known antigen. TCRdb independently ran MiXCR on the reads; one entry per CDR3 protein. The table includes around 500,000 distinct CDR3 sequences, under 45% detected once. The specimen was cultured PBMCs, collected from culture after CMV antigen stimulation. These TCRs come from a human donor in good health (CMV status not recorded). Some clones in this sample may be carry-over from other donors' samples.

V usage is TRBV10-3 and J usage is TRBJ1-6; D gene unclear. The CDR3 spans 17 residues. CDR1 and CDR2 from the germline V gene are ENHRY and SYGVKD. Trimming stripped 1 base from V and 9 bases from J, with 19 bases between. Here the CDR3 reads CAISEYAGQSGGSPLHF. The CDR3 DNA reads TGTGCCATCAGTGAGTACGCCGGCCAATCTGGAGGTTCACCCCTCCACTTT.

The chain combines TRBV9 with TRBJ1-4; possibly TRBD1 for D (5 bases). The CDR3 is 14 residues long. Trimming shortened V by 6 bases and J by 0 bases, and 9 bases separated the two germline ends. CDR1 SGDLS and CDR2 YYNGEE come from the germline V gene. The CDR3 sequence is CASTSGATNEKLFF. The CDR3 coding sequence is TGTGCCAGCACGTCGGGGGCAACTAATGAAAAACTGTTTTTT. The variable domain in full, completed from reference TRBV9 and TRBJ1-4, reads DSGVTQTPKHLITATGQRVTLRCSPRSGDLSVYWYQQSLDQGLQFLIQYYNGEERAKGNILERFSAQQFPDLHSELNLSSLELGDSALYFCASTSGATNEKLFFGSGTQLSVL.

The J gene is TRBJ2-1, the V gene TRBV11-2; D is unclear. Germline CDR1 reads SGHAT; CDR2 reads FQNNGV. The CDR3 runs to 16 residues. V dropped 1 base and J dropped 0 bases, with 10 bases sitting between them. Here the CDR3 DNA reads TGTGCCAGCAGCTTAGCGCGGTATCCCTCCTACAATGAGCAGTTCTTC. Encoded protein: CASSLARYPSYNEQFF.

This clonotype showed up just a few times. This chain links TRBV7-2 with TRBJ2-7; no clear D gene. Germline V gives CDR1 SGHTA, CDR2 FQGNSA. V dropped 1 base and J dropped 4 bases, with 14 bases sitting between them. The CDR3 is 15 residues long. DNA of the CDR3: TGTGCCAGCAGCTTAGAGGGCGGTCCCTTTTACGAGCAGTACTTC. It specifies CASSLEGGPFYEQYF.

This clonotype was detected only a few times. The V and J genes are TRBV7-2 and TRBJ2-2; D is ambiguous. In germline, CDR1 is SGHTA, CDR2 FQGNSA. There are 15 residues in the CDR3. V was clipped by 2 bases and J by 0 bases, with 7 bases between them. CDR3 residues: CASSLMGSNTGELFF. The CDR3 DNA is TGTGCCAGCAGCTTAATGGGCTCGAACACCGGGGAGCTGTTTTTT. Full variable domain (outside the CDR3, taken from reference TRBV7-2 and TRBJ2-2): GAGVSQSPSNKVTEKGKDVELRCDPISGHTALYWYRQSLGQGLEFLIYFQGNSAPDKSGLPSDRFSAERTGGSVSTLTIQRTQQEDSAVYLCASSLMGSNTGELFFGEGSRLTVL.

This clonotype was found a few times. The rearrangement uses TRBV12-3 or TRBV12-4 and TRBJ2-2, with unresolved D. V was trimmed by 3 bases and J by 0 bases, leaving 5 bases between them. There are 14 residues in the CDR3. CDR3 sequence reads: CASSFGSNTGELFF. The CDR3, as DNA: TGTGCCAGCAGTTTTGGTTCGAACACCGGGGAGCTGTTTTTT.

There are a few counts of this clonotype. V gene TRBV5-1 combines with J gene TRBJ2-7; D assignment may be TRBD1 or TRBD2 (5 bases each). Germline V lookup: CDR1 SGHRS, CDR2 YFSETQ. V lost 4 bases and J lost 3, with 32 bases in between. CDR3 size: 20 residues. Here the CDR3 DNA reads TGCGCCAGCAGCCGTTTTCTGAGGCTACCGAATCAGGGAGCCTACTACGAGCAGTACTTC. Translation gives CASSRFLRLPNQGAYYEQYF. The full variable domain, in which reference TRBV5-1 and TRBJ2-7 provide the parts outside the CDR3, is KAGVTQTPRYLIKTRGQQVTLSCSPISGHRSVSWYQQTPGQGLQFLFEYFSETQRNKGNFPGRFSGRQFSNSRSEMNVSTLELGDSALYLCASSRFLRLPNQGAYYEQYFGPGTRLTVT.

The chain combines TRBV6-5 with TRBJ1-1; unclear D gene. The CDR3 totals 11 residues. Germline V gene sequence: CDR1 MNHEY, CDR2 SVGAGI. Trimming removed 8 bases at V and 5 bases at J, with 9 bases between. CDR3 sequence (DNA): TGTGCCAGCGGGCCCCCAACTGAAGCTTTCTTT. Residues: CASGPPTEAFF.

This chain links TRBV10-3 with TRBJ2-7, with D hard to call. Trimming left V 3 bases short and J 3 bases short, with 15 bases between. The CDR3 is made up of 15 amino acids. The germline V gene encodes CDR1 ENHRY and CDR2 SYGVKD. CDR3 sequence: CAISDTVIGNYEQYF. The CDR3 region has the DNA TGTGCCATCAGTGATACCGTAATAGGGAACTACGAGCAGTACTTC.

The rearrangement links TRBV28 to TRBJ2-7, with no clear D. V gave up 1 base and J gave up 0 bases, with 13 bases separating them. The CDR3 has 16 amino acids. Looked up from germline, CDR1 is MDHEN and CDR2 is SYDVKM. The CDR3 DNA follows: TGTGCCAGCAGTTTATATTTATCGGGCTACTCCTACGAGCAGTACTTC. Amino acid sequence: CASSLYLSGYSYEQYF. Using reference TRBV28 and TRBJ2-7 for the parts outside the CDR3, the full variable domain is DVKVTQSSRYLVKRTGEKVFLECVQDMDHENMFWYRQDPGLGLRLIYFSYDVKMKEKGDIPEGYSVSREKKERFSLILESASTNQTSMYLCASSLYLSGYSYEQYFGPGTRLTVT.